Described below is a single T cell receptor (beta chain) sequence and its context. Other DNA sequences from this sample encode an identical CDR3 as well. The CDR3 is 16 residues long. The germline V gene has CDR1 SGHNT and CDR2 YYREEE (reference sequence). The ends were cut back, 0 bases at V and 0 bases at J, with 7 bases in the middle. The entry originates in a study of shared clonotypes between healthy human individuals. The repertoire was sequenced with immunoSEQ multiplex PCR; TCRdb's copy has only in-frame clones and lacks some. This sample has millions of clones; roughly nine tenths occur once, and the top ten carry 0.14%.

This clonotype originated in a man aged 18 to 29 in good health. Sequenced: naive CD4+ T cells sorted from blood. This sample's subset: CD45RA+ positively selected. The J gene is TRBJ1-6, the V gene TRBV5-4; possible D gene TRBD1, 5 bases. CDR3 sequence reads: CASSLDRSSYNSPLHF. For the CDR3, the DNA is TGTGCCAGCAGCTTGGACAGGAGCTCCTATAATTCACCCCTCCACTTT.